This TCR beta chain was retrieved from a study of Ad26.COV2.S vaccination and SARS-CoV-2 variants. For the study at large: Donor was assigned to the Ad26.COV2.S arm of trial COV1001. Ad26.COV2.S given intramuscularly, once or twice 56 days apart. Findings and limits, study-wide: After vaccination, reports described spike-specific CD8+ and CD4+ T cell responses as showing substantial breadth.

Treatment described: roughly 18 received Ad26.COV2.S at low or high dose, single or two shots; about 5 received placebo; per-sample allocation not given. Sampling occurred on day 63 after the first vaccine or placebo injection. TCRdb's copy holds only in-frame clones and misses some; the assay was immunoSEQ multiplex PCR. The sample lists hundreds of thousands of clones, 75% to 90% occurring once. The CDR3 is made up of 13 amino acids. The V end was cut by 2 bases, the J end by 4 bases, with 8 bases between. Per germline, CDR1 SNHLY and CDR2 FYNNEI. On this clone itself: Antigen unknown.

The sequences come from peripheral blood, collected in a trial of Ad26.COV2.S vaccine versus placebo. The rearrangement links TRBV2 to TRBJ1-1; perhaps TRBD1 as D (5 bases). This receptor was identified in a person between 18 and 59 years old who received the Ad26.COV2.S COVID-19 vaccine or a placebo. CDR3 nucleotide sequence: TGTGCCAGCAGTGAATCAGGGTTCACTGAAGCTTTCTTT. Translation: CASSESGFTEAFF.